The 21 T cell receptor beta chains reported below all come from one sample, sequenced in a study of CDR3 diversity in severe acne. TCRdb fed the PCR reads into MiXCR, producing one record per CDR3 protein. The sample shows 79,000 or so distinct CDR3 sequences, 45% to 50% of them seen only once. The sequenced sample consisted of blood. The source of these receptors is a male donor with severe acne vulgaris.

About this clonotype: A read error may account for a junction end that differs from germline. The chain is built from TRBV5-1 and TRBJ2-7; D is perhaps TRBD2 (6 bases). Germline values: CDR1 SGHRS, CDR2 YFSETQ. There are 14 residues in the CDR3. CDR3 DNA: TGTGCCAGCAGCCTCAGCCCGGGGGCCTACGAGCAGTACTTC. Amino acid sequence: CASSLSPGAYEQYF.

This rearrangement joins TRBV5-1 to TRBJ1-1; D perhaps matches TRBD1 (5 bases). The CDR3 loop spans 11 amino acids. V shed 7 bases and J shed 6 bases, with 10 bases lying between them. Germline lookup yields CDR1 SGHRS and CDR2 YFSETQ. The CDR3 is CASGGGPEAFF. In DNA, the CDR3 is TGCGCCAGCGGGGGAGGCCCTGAAGCTTTCTTT.

The chain uses TRBV20-1 and TRBJ2-5; D not certain. The CDR3 has 16 residues. Trimming took 6 bases from V and 5 from J, leaving 25 bases between them. Looked up from germline, CDR1 is DFQATT and CDR2 is SNEGSKA (reference sequence). The CDR3 nucleotides are TGCAGTGCCACCAGCAGAGATCGCGGTTTGAGGGAGACCCAGTACTTC. This codes for CSATSRDRGLRETQYF.

CDR3 sequence: CAGDTNRYKRAQYF. The DNA of the CDR3 is TGTGCCGGCGATACTAACAGATACAAGAGGGCCCAGTACTTC. The chain has TRBV28 and TRBJ2-5; D possibly corresponds to TRBD2 (5 bases). Deletions cut 11 bases from V and 9 bases from J, with 25 bases between. CDR3 size: 14 residues. The germline V gene has CDR1 MDHEN and CDR2 SYDVKM.

This clonotype was picked up many times. This rearrangement joins TRBV19 to TRBJ1-2; 9 nucleotides line up with TRBD1. The CDR3 loop spans 17 amino acids. Trimming at V came to 7 bases and at J to 4 bases, leaving 16 bases not matched to a gene. Looked up from germline, CDR1 is LNHDA and CDR2 is SQIVND (reference sequence). For the CDR3, the DNA is TGTGCCAGTACCTCGGGACAGGGTGTCTTCGTGATCTATGGCTACACCTTC. This gives the protein CASTSGQGVFVIYGYTF.

As regards this clonotype: One end of the junction does not line up with germline, which may come from a read error. The J gene is TRBJ2-5, the V gene TRBV11-2; D ambiguous. The germline gives CDR1 SGHAT, CDR2 FQNNGV. The CDR3 runs to 13 residues. The CDR3 loop reads CAGSLDPRQPQYF. For the CDR3, the DNA is TGTGCCGGCAGCTTAGATCCCAGGCAGCCCCAGTACTTC.

This rearrangement joins TRBV7-8 to TRBJ2-5; D gene unclear. Germline values: CDR1 SGHVS, CDR2 FQNEAQ. The V end was cut by 6 bases, the J end by 1 base, with 9 bases between. This CDR3 spans 13 amino acids. CDR3 amino acids: CASSHLLQETQYF. CDR3 nucleotide sequence: TGTGCCAGCAGTCACCTGCTCCAAGAGACCCAGTACTTC. Full variable domain (outside the CDR3, taken from reference TRBV7-8 and TRBJ2-5): GAGVSQSPRYKVAKRGQDVALRCDPISGHVSLFWYQQALGQGPEFLTYFQNEAQLDKSGLPSDRFFAERPEGSVSTLKIQRTQQEDSAVYLCASSHLLQETQYFGPGTRLLVL.

The V gene is TRBV7-2, the J gene TRBJ1-2; D not certain. Per the germline V gene, CDR1 is SGHTA and CDR2 is FQGNSA. The V gene lost 5 bases and the J gene lost 0 bases, with 13 bases spanning the gap. This CDR3 comprises 15 residues. CDR3 residues: CASSQYADANYGYTF. The CDR3 region has the DNA TGTGCCAGCAGCCAGTATGCCGATGCTAACTATGGCTACACCTTC.

The chain carries TRBV9 and TRBJ1-5; possibly TRBD1 for D (5 bases). Trimming removed 0 bases at V and 0 bases at J, with 13 bases between. CDR3 length: 17 amino acids. CDR1 is SGDLS and CDR2 is YYNGEE in the germline V gene. The CDR3 DNA is TGTGCCAGCAGCGTAGAAGTGGGAGGACATAGCAATCAGCCCCAGCATTTT. This sequence encodes CASSVEVGGHSNQPQHF.

The genes are TRBV13 and TRBJ2-6; the match to TRBD1 covers 7 bases. The CDR3 covers 17 residues. Trimming took 3 bases from V and 1 from J; bases not matched to a gene: 6. Germline values: CDR1 PRHDT, CDR2 FYEKMQ (reference sequence). CDR3: CASSLVNRGSGANVLTF. CDR3 DNA: TGTGCCAGCAGCTTGGTAAACAGGGGTTCTGGGGCCAACGTCCTGACTTTC.

Worth noting for this clonotype: A junction boundary mismatches the germline segment, possibly from a read error. The V gene is TRBV10-3, the J gene TRBJ1-2, with D unresolved. The CDR3 has 15 amino acids. In germline, CDR1 is ENHRY, CDR2 SYGVKD. CDR3 DNA: TGTGCCAGCAGTTACTCGATCATAAGTTTCTATGGCTACACCTTC. This gives the protein CASSYSIISFYGYTF.

V gene TRBV6-4 combines with J gene TRBJ2-3; 8 bases are a match to TRBD2. CDR3 length: 15 amino acids. V trimming: 4 bases; J trimming: 5 bases; junction bases outside the gene matches: 8. The germline V gene has CDR1 MRHNA and CDR2 SNTAGT. The CDR3 loop reads CASSAPGLVVDTQYF. CDR3 bases: TGTGCCAGCAGTGCCCCGGGACTAGTCGTAGATACGCAGTATTTT.

V and J are TRBV14 and TRBJ1-4; no reliable D call. Trimming left V 6 bases short and J 0 bases short, with 14 bases between. This CDR3 is 16 amino acids long. CDR1 is SGHDN and CDR2 is FVKESK in the germline V gene. CDR3 DNA: TGTGCCAGCAGTCCTAGGGATGTAACAACTAATGAAAAACTGTTTTTT. Amino acids: CASSPRDVTTNEKLFF.

In its sample, this clonotype was seen many times. V and J are TRBV7-8 and TRBJ2-1; no clear D gene. The length of the CDR3 is 14 residues. The germline V gene has CDR1 SGHVS and CDR2 FQNEAQ. The V end lost 1 base, the J end lost 2 bases, and 6 bases lay between the germline ends. The CDR3 spells CASSLEAPYNEQFF. DNA of the CDR3: TGTGCCAGCAGCTTAGAGGCCCCCTACAATGAGCAGTTCTTC.

The J gene is TRBJ1-2, the V gene TRBV29-1; D remains ambiguous. CDR1 is SQVTM, CDR2 ANQGSEA, per germline. The CDR3 is 13 amino acids. V was clipped by 2 bases and J by 8 bases, with 15 bases between them. CDR3 sequence reads: CSVEPKRGSGYTF. The DNA of the CDR3 is TGCAGCGTTGAACCTAAGCGGGGTTCCGGCTACACCTTC.

The chain has TRBV6-5 and TRBJ2-1; TRBD2 matches at 8 bases. V was clipped by 5 bases and J by 3 bases; unmatched bases: 3. Germline-derived CDR1 and CDR2 are MNHEY and SVGAGI. This CDR3 is built from 14 residues. The CDR3 here is CASSNSGDYNEQFF. The CDR3 DNA reads as TGTGCCAGCAGTAATAGCGGGGACTACAATGAGCAGTTCTTC.

Remarks on this clonotype: A much more abundant neighbour one base away suggests this may be a read error. V gene TRBV6-4 combines with J gene TRBJ2-2; 11 bases line up with TRBD2. This CDR3 is 16 amino acids long. The germline CDR1 and CDR2 sequences are MRHNA and SNTAGT. This CDR3 is CASSGLAGGNTGELVF. The CDR3 DNA reads as TGTGCCAGCAGTGGGCTAGCGGGAGGCAACACCGGGGAGCTGGTTTTT.

This clonotype occurred a few times. This could be a read error, since a much larger clone is one nucleotide away. J is TRBJ2-7 and V is TRBV20-1, with 10 bases that match TRBD2. Germline V gene data show CDR1 as DFQATT and CDR2 as SNEGSKA (reference sequence). This CDR3 is 15 amino acids long. V shed 2 bases, J shed 0 bases, and the junction held 4 bases outside the gene matches. Written as DNA, the CDR3 is TGCAGTGCTAGACCGGGACTAGCGAGCTCCTACGAGCAGTACTTC. Protein: CSARPGLASSYEQYF.

This clonotype was seen repeatedly, ten times or more. This may stem from a read error, because a much larger clone lies one nucleotide away. This chain joins TRBV6-5 and TRBJ2-7; D remains unclear. Germline CDR1 and CDR2: MNHEY and SVGAGI. V dropped 1 base and J dropped 3 bases, with 7 bases sitting between them. This CDR3 has 13 residues. The CDR3: CASSYFEFYEQYF. DNA for the CDR3: TGTGCCAGCAGTTACTTTGAGTTCTACGAGCAGTACTTC.

The rearrangement joins TRBV11-1 to TRBJ1-4; TRBD1 matches 9 bases. The length of the CDR3 is 19 residues. CDR1 and CDR2 from the germline V gene are SGHAT and FQDESV (reference sequence). Trimming took 4 bases from V and 0 from J; bases not matched to a gene: 12. Written as DNA, the CDR3 is TGTGCCAGCAGCTCCGCCACCGTGACAGGGGGTGCAACTAATGAAAAACTGTTTTTT. Protein sequence: CASSSATVTGGATNEKLFF.

The sample holds many counts of this clonotype. The V call is TRBV15, the J call TRBJ1-6; 9 bases align to TRBD1. The germline V gene has CDR1 LNHNV and CDR2 YYDKDF (reference sequence). The CDR3 contains 13 residues. V lost 3 bases to trimming and J lost 12 bases; unmatched junction nucleotides: 3. The CDR3 DNA is TGTGCCACCAGCAGCGCGGGACAGGGACCCCTCCACTTT. This sequence encodes CATSSAGQGPLHF.